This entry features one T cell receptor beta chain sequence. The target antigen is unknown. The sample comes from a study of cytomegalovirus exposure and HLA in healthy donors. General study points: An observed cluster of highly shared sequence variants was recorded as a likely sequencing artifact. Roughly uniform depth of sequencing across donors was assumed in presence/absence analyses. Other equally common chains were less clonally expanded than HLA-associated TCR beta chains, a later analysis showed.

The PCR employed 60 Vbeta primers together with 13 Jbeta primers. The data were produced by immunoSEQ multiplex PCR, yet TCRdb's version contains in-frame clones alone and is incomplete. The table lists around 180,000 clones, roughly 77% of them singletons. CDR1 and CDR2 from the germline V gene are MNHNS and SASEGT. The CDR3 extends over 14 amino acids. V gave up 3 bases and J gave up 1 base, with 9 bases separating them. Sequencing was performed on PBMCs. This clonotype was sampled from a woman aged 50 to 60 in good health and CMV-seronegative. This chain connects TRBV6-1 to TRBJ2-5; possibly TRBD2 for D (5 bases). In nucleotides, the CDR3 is TGTGCCAGCAGTGAGCGGAGGCTCCAAGAGACCCAGTACTTC. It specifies CASSERRLQETQYF.